This entry describes one T cell receptor beta chain. Its antigen is still unknown. Profiled with immunoSEQ multiplex PCR; TCRdb holds only in-frame clones, not every one. There are about 44,000 clones in the sample; around 80% occur only once, and roughly half lies in the top ten. This entry is derived from a study of T cell responses to AZD1222 COVID-19 vaccine. Broader study findings: Vaccine-related CD4 TCRs covered spike, predominating at 160-218 and 743-854. Every sample of the repertoires postdated the peak T cell response.

Germline CDR1 SGHDT, CDR2 YYEEEE. The CDR3 is 15 residues long. Trimming took 0 bases from V and 5 from J, leaving 11 bases between them. This chain connects TRBV5-6 to TRBJ2-2; possible D gene TRBD2, 5 bases. The clonotype was recovered from an adult in good health. Specimen: peripheral blood, collected on day 0 of AZD1222 vaccination. The CDR3 protein is CASSLGGNPTGELFF. CDR3 nucleotides: TGTGCCAGCAGCTTGGGAGGGAACCCTACCGGGGAGCTGTTTTTT.